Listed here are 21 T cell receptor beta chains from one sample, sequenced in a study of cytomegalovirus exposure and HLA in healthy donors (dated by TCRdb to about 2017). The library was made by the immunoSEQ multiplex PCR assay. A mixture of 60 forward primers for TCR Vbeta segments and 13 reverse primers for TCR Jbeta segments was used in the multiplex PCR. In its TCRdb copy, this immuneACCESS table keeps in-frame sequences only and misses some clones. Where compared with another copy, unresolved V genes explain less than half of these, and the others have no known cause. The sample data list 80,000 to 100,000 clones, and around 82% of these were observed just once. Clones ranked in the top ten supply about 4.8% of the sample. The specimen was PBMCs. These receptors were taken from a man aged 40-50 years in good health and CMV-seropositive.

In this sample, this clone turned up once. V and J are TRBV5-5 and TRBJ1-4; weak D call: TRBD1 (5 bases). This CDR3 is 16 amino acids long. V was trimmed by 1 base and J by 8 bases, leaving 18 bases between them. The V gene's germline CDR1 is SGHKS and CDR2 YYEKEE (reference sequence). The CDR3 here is CASSLLGRGASEKLFF. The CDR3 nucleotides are TGTGCCAGCAGCTTGCTGGGGCGGGGAGCGAGCGAAAAACTGTTTTTT.

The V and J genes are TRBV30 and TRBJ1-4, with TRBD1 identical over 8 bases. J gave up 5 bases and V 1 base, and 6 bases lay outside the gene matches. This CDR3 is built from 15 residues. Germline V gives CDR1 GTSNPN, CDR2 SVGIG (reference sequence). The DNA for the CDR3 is TGTGCCTGGAGTGCCCCGGACAGGGTAAATGAAAAACTGTTTTTT. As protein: CAWSAPDRVNEKLFF. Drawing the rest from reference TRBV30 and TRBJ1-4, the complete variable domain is SQTIHQWPATLVQPVGSPLSLECTVEGTSNPNLYWYRQAAGRGLQLLFYSVGIGQISSEVPQNLSASRPQDRQFILSSKKLLLSDSGFYLCAWSAPDRVNEKLFFGSGTQLSVL.

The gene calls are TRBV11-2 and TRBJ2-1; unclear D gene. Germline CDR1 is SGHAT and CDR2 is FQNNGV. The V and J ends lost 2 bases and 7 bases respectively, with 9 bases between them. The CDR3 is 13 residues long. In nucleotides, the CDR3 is TGTGCCAGCAGCTTAACTTCCGAGAATGAGCAGTTCTTC. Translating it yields CASSLTSENEQFF. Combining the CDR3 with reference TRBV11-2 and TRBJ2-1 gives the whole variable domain EAGVAQSPRYKIIEKRQSVAFWCNPISGHATLYWYQQILGQGPKLLIQFQNNGVVDDSQLPKDRFSAERLKGVDSTLKIQPAKLEDSAVYLCASSLTSENEQFFGPGTRLTVL.

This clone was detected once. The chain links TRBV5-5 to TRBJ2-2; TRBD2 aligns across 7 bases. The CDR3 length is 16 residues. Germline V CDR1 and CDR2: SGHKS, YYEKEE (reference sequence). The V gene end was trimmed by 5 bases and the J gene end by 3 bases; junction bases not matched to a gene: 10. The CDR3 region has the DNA TGTGCCAGCAGGTTGAGGGAGGGCCAGGACACCGGGGAGCTGTTTTTT. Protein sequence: CASRLREGQDTGELFF.

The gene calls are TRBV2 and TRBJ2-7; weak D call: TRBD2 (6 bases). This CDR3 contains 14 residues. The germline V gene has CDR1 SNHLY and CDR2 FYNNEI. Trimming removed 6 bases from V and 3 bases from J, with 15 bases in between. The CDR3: CASRPGTYLYEQYF. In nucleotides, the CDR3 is TGTGCCAGCAGGCCCGGGACTTACCTCTACGAGCAGTACTTC.

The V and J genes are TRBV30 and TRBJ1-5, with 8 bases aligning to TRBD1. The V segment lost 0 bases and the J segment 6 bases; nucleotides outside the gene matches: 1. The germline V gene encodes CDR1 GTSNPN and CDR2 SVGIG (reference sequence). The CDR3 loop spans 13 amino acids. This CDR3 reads CAWSVQGVQPQHF. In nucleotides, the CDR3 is TGTGCCTGGAGTGTACAGGGGGTTCAGCCCCAGCATTTT.

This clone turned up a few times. DNA for the CDR3: TGTGCCAGCAGCGGACCCCCTAGCGGGGGGGCCGGGGAGACCCAGTACTTC. Translated, it gives CASSGPPSGGAGETQYF. This chain joins TRBV9 and TRBJ2-5; 12 bases line up with TRBD2. V lost 3 bases and J lost 5; bases outside the gene matches: 11. The CDR3 loop spans 17 amino acids. Germline CDR1 is SGDLS and CDR2 is YYNGEE.

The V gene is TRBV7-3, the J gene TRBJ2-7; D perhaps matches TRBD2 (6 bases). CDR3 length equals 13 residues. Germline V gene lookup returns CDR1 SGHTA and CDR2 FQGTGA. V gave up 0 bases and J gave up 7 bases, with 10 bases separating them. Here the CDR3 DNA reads TGTGCCAGCAGCTTAACGGGGGGAGATGAGCAGTACTTC. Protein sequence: CASSLTGGDEQYF.

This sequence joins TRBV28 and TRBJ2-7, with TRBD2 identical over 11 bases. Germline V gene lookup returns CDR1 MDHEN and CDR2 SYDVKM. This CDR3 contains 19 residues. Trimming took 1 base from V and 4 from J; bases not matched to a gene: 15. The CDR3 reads CASSLLAFQLAGVPYEQYF. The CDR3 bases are TGTGCCAGCAGTTTATTGGCATTTCAACTAGCGGGAGTTCCATACGAGCAGTACTTC.

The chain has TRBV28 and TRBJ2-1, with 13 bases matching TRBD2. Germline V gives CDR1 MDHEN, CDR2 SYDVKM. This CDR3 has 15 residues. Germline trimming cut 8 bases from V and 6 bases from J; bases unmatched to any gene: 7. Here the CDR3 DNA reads TGTGCCAGCCGCCGGGGGACTAGCGGGGCCAATGAGCAGTTCTTC. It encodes CASRRGTSGANEQFF.

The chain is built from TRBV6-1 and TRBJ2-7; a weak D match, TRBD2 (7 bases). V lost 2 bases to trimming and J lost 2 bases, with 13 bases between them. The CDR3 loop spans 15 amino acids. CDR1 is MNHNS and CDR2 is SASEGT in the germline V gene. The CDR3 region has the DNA TGTGCCAGCAGTGAATACGGGGGGCCGACCTACGAGCAGTACTTC. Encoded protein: CASSEYGGPTYEQYF.

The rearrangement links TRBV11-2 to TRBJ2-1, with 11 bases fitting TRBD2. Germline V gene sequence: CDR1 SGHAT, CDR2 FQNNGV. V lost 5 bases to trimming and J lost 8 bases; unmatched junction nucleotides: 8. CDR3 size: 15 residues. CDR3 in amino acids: CASSPRLAGWYEQFF. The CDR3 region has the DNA TGTGCCAGCAGCCCCCGACTAGCGGGGTGGTATGAGCAGTTCTTC.

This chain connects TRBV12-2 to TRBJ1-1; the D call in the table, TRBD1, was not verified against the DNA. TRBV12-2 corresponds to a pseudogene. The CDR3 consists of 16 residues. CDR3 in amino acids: CASRLPGTDSNTEAFF. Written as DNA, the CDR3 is TGTGCAAGTCGCTTACCCGGGACAGATAGTAACACTGAAGCTTTCTTT.

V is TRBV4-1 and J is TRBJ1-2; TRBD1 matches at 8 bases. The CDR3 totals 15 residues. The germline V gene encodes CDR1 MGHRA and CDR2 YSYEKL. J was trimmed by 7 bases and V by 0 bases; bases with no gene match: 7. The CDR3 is CASSQDGDRGRGYTF. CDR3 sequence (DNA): TGCGCCAGCAGCCAAGACGGCGACAGGGGCCGTGGCTACACCTTC.

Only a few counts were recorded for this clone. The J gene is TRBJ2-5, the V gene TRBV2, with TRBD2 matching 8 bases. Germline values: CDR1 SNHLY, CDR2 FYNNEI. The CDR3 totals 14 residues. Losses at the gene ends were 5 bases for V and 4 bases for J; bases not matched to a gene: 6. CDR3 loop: CASSQRTSRETQYF. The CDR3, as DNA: TGTGCCAGCAGTCAGAGGACTAGCAGAGAGACCCAGTACTTC.

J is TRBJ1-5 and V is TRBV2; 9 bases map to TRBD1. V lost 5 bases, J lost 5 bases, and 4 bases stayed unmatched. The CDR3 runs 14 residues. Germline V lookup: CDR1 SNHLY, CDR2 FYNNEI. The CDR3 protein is CASSSTGGYQPQHF. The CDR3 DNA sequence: TGTGCCAGCAGTTCTACAGGGGGCTATCAGCCCCAGCATTTT.

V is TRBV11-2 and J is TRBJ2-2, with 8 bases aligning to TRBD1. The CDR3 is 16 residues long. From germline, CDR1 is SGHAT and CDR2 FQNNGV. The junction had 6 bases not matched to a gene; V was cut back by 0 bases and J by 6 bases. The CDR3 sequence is CASSLEGTGRAGELFF. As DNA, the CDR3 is TGTGCCAGCAGCTTAGAAGGGACAGGTCGGGCCGGGGAGCTGTTTTTT. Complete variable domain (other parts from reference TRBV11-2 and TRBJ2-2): EAGVAQSPRYKIIEKRQSVAFWCNPISGHATLYWYQQILGQGPKLLIQFQNNGVVDDSQLPKDRFSAERLKGVDSTLKIQPAKLEDSAVYLCASSLEGTGRAGELFFGEGSRLTVL.

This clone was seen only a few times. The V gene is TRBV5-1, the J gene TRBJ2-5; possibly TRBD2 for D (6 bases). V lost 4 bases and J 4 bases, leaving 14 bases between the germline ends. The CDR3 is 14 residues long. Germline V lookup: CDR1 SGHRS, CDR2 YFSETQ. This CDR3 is CASSGGTAGETQYF. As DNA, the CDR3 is TGCGCCAGCAGCGGAGGGACTGCGGGAGAGACCCAGTACTTC.

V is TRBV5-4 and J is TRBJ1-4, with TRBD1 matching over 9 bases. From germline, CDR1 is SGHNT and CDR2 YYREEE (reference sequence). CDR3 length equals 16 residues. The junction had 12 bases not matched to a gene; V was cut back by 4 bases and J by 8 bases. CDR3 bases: TGTGCCAGCAGCGCTGCTGGAGGGACAGGGCCCGAAAAACTGTTTTTT. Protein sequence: CASSAAGGTGPEKLFF.

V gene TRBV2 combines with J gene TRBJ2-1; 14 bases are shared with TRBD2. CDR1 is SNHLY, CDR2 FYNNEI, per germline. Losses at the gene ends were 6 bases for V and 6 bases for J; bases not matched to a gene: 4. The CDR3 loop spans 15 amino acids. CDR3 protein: CASRGTSGSFNEQFF. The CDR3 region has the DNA TGTGCCAGCAGGGGGACTAGCGGGAGTTTCAATGAGCAGTTCTTC.

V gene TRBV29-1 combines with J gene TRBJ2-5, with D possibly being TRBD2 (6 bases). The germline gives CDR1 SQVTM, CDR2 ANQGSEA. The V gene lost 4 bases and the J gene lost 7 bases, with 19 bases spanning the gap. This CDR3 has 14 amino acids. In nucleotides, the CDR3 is TGCAGCGTTGGGCGGGACGTGTCCCTAGGGACCCAGTACTTC. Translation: CSVGRDVSLGTQYF.